Below, 5 T cell receptor beta chains from the same sample are listed, as sequenced in a study of blood T cell repertoires in COVID-19. TCRdb's table, derived via immunoSEQ multiplex PCR, lists solely in-frame clones and lacks some. The sample shows approximately 160,000 clones, roughly 88% of them seen only once. Sequences were obtained from peripheral blood. These receptor sequences come from a man aged 55 to 70 who had recovered from COVID-19.

V and J are TRBV5-1 and TRBJ1-6; 9 bases line up with TRBD1. The trim removed 0 bases at V and 7 bases at J, leaving 11 bases unmatched. The CDR3 is 18 amino acids. In germline, CDR1 is SGHRS, CDR2 YFSETQ. The CDR3: CASSLGGQGRIGNSPLHF. CDR3 sequence (DNA): TGCGCCAGCAGCTTGGGGGGACAGGGAAGGATTGGGAATTCACCCCTCCACTTT.

The V gene is TRBV7-6, the J gene TRBJ2-1, with D possibly matching TRBD1 (6 bases). CDR1 is SGHVS, CDR2 FNYEAQ, per germline. This CDR3 is 13 amino acids long. Trimming cost V 4 bases and J 10 bases, with 14 bases left between them. Here the CDR3 reads CASSSVSDREQFF. Here the CDR3 DNA reads TGTGCCAGCAGCTCGGTTAGCGACAGGGAGCAGTTCTTC.

The chain couples TRBV27 to TRBJ2-1; 7 bases are shared with TRBD1. Germline loops: CDR1 MNHEY, CDR2 SMNVEV (reference sequence). The CDR3 is 14 residues long. V trimming: 3 bases; J trimming: 4 bases; junction bases outside the gene matches: 3. CDR3 sequence reads: CASSFGRGYNEQFF. The CDR3 nucleotides are TGTGCCAGCAGTTTCGGCAGGGGGTACAATGAGCAGTTCTTC.

The chain uses TRBV20-1 and TRBJ2-4; 9 nucleotides align to TRBD1. The junction had 11 bases not matched to a gene; V was cut back by 3 bases and J by 2 bases. Germline V CDR1 and CDR2: DFQATT, SNEGSKA (reference sequence). The CDR3 loop spans 17 amino acids. Written as DNA, the CDR3 is TGCAGTGCTAGTACAGGGGGCGCGAGTGTATCCAAAAACATTCAGTACTTC. This gives the protein CSASTGGASVSKNIQYF.

The genes are TRBV11-2 and TRBJ2-5; 9 bases map to TRBD2. The CDR3 length is 15 residues. Germline V gene sequence: CDR1 SGHAT, CDR2 FQNNGV. The trim removed 4 bases at V and 1 base at J, leaving 4 bases unmatched. The CDR3 DNA follows: TGTGCCAGCAGCTCGACTAGCGGATCCCAAGAGACCCAGTACTTC. Translation gives CASSSTSGSQETQYF.